A single sample is the source of the 23 T cell receptor beta chains below, sequenced in a study of T cell clones after liver transplantation. Assay: immunoSEQ multiplex PCR; the TCRdb copy retains only in-frame clones and omits some. Among 99,000 or so clones listed, roughly four fifths were seen once. This material consisted of CD4+ T cells from blood, taken before liver transplant. The source is a human donor who received a liver transplant.

The chain employs TRBV5-1 and TRBJ2-5; D is possibly TRBD1 (5 bases). CDR3 length: 16 amino acids. Germline assignment: CDR1 SGHRS and CDR2 YFSETQ. V was trimmed by 0 bases and J by 0 bases, leaving 12 bases between them. CDR3 protein: CASSLAVGVDQETQYF. In DNA, the CDR3 is TGCGCCAGCAGCTTGGCAGTAGGGGTTGACCAAGAGACCCAGTACTTC.

This clone was recorded once. The chain recombines TRBV5-1 with TRBJ2-7, with 7 bases lining up with TRBD1. The CDR3 covers 14 residues. Per germline, CDR1 SGHRS and CDR2 YFSETQ. V was pared by 4 bases and J by 2 bases, with 6 bases of the junction left unmatched. The CDR3 sequence: CASSPDRSAYEQYF. Written as DNA, the CDR3 is TGCGCCAGCAGCCCGGACAGGTCAGCCTACGAGCAGTACTTC.

The V call is TRBV7-3, the J call TRBJ2-7; the match to TRBD2 covers 14 bases. V was clipped by 2 bases and J by 6 bases; unmatched bases: 0. This CDR3 region has 14 residues. Germline CDR1 is SGHTA and CDR2 is FQGTGA. This CDR3 is CASSLGTSGSEQYF. CDR3 in DNA: TGTGCCAGCAGCTTAGGGACTAGCGGGAGCGAGCAGTACTTC.

V usage is TRBV11-3 and J usage is TRBJ2-1, with D possibly being TRBD1 (5 bases). Between the trimmed V and J ends, which lost 5 bases and 10 bases, there was a span of 15 bases. CDR1 SGHNT and CDR2 YENEEA come from the germline V gene. This CDR3 comprises 13 residues. The CDR3 loop reads CASSRTRLREQFF. CDR3 coding DNA: TGTGCCAGCAGCCGGACACGGCTCAGGGAGCAGTTCTTC. Looking up the rest from reference TRBV11-3 and TRBJ2-1 gives the full variable domain: EAGVVQSPRYKIIEKKQPVAFWCNPISGHNTLYWYLQNLGQGPELLIRYENEEAVDDSQLPKDRFSAERLKGVDSTLKIQPAELGDSAVYLCASSRTRLREQFFGPGTRLTVL.

This clone has only a few counts. This same CDR3 is encoded by further DNA sequences in the sample. This chain uses TRBV9 with TRBJ2-7; 7 bases line up with TRBD1. Germline V gives CDR1 SGDLS, CDR2 YYNGEE. V lost 4 bases to trimming and J lost 0 bases; unmatched junction nucleotides: 4. CDR3 length: 14 residues. The chain's CDR3 is CASSPRQGSYEQYF. CDR3 DNA: TGTGCCAGCAGCCCCAGACAGGGCTCCTACGAGCAGTACTTC.

This clone has only one observation. The rearrangement joins TRBV4-1 to TRBJ1-2, with D tentatively TRBD1 (5 bases). The V and J ends lost 5 bases and 7 bases respectively, with 14 bases between them. This CDR3 is built from 13 residues. CDR1 is MGHRA and CDR2 is YSYEKL in the germline V gene. The CDR3, as DNA: TGCGCCAGCAGCGAAGGGGCACTGAGTGGCTACACCTTC. Protein: CASSEGALSGYTF.

Only a few counts were recorded for this clone. The chain has TRBV21-1 and TRBJ2-7; the D call TRBD1 from the table was never checked on the DNA. TRBV21-1 is a known pseudogene. The CDR3 runs 14 residues. CDR3 sequence: CASSRTGGTYEQYF. Here the CDR3 DNA reads TGTGCCAGCAGCAGGACAGGGGGGACCTACGAGCAGTACTTC.

This chain links TRBV7-3 with TRBJ1-1, with D uncertain. The V end lost 5 bases, the J end lost 6 bases, and 13 bases lay between the germline ends. The germline gives CDR1 SGHTA, CDR2 FQGTGA. The CDR3 runs 13 residues. Here the CDR3 reads CASSVFREAEAFF. The CDR3 DNA is TGTGCCAGCAGCGTTTTTCGGGAAGCTGAAGCTTTCTTT.

The chain recombines TRBV5-1 with TRBJ2-3; D may be TRBD1 or TRBD2 (5 bases each). The CDR3 totals 16 residues. CDR1 SGHRS and CDR2 YFSETQ come from the germline V gene. V gave up 3 bases and J gave up 4 bases, with 18 bases separating them. CDR3 protein: CASSSGQTVGSDTQYF. DNA for the CDR3: TGCGCCAGCAGCTCGGGGCAGACAGTCGGCTCAGATACGCAGTATTTT. Together with reference TRBV5-1 and TRBJ2-3, the CDR3 gives the full variable domain: KAGVTQTPRYLIKTRGQQVTLSCSPISGHRSVSWYQQTPGQGLQFLFEYFSETQRNKGNFPGRFSGRQFSNSRSEMNVSTLELGDSALYLCASSSGQTVGSDTQYFGPGTRLTVL.

V is TRBV19 and J is TRBJ2-7; D remains unclear. The V end was cut by 8 bases, the J end by 3 bases, with 11 bases between. There are 12 residues in the CDR3. CDR1 is LNHDA and CDR2 is SQIVND in the germline V gene (reference sequence). CDR3 loop: CASGVGYYEQYF. CDR3 DNA sequence: TGTGCCAGTGGGGTAGGCTACTACGAGCAGTACTTC.

The gene calls are TRBV19 and TRBJ1-1; 11 nucleotides line up with TRBD1. The CDR3 runs to 14 residues. Germline-derived CDR1 and CDR2 are LNHDA and SQIVND (reference sequence). Trimming removed 5 bases from V and 3 bases from J; junction bases left unmatched: 2. CDR3 DNA sequence: TGTGCCAGTAGTGGGGGACAGGGGGACACTGAAGCTTTCTTT. It encodes CASSGGQGDTEAFF.

The genes are TRBV7-8 and TRBJ1-2, with 7 bases matching TRBD1. This CDR3 comprises 14 residues. Germline V CDR1 and CDR2: SGHVS, FQNEAQ. With 3 bases clipped from V and 0 bases from J, the junction kept 1 base outside the gene matches. The CDR3 DNA follows: TGTGCCAGCAGCTTGGGACAGTCTAACTATGGCTACACCTTC. Translating it yields CASSLGQSNYGYTF. Full variable domain (missing parts from reference TRBV7-8 and TRBJ1-2): GAGVSQSPRYKVAKRGQDVALRCDPISGHVSLFWYQQALGQGPEFLTYFQNEAQLDKSGLPSDRFFAERPEGSVSTLKIQRTQQEDSAVYLCASSLGQSNYGYTFGSGTRLTVV.

The V and J genes are TRBV6-5 and TRBJ1-3; D not resolved. Germline CDR1 is MNHEY and CDR2 is SVGAGI. The V end lost 6 bases, the J end lost 4 bases, and 16 bases lay between the germline ends. This CDR3 has 15 residues. The CDR3 region is CASSLGGRRGNTIYF. The CDR3 DNA is TGTGCCAGCAGCTTGGGAGGCCGACGAGGAAACACCATATATTTT.

This chain joins TRBV27 and TRBJ2-5, with D possibly being TRBD1 (6 bases). Germline lookup yields CDR1 MNHEY and CDR2 SMNVEV (reference sequence). V was clipped by 1 base and J by 5 bases, with 8 bases between them. The CDR3 loop spans 13 amino acids. The CDR3 protein is CASSLLQGETQYF. CDR3 bases: TGTGCCAGCAGTTTATTACAGGGTGAGACCCAGTACTTC.

This clone was found once. The chain links TRBV7-2 to TRBJ2-7; TRBD2 matches 8 bases. The CDR3 length is 15 residues. Losses at the gene ends were 4 bases for V and 2 bases for J; bases not matched to a gene: 7. The V gene's germline CDR1 is SGHTA and CDR2 FQGNSA. The CDR3 nucleotides read TGTGCCAGCAGCTACGGCGGGGGGTCCACCTACGAGCAGTACTTC. Encoded protein: CASSYGGGSTYEQYF.

V and J are TRBV9 and TRBJ1-1; TRBD1 is a possible D gene (6 bases). Germline values: CDR1 SGDLS, CDR2 YYNGEE. V was shortened by 3 bases and J by 0 bases, with 15 bases between the two germline ends. The CDR3 covers 16 residues. The DNA for the CDR3 is TGTGCCAGCAGCGGGTGGGGGCAGGGAATGAACACTGAAGCTTTCTTT. Protein product: CASSGWGQGMNTEAFF.

This chain connects TRBV30 to TRBJ1-3, with D unclear. Trimming shortened V by 5 bases and J by 1 base, and 6 bases separated the two germline ends. The CDR3 has 12 residues. Germline V gene sequence: CDR1 GTSNPN, CDR2 SVGIG (reference sequence). The CDR3 region has the DNA TGTGCCTGGGGGCCGTCTGGAAACACCATATATTTT. It encodes CAWGPSGNTIYF.

The gene calls are TRBV28 and TRBJ2-3; D possibly matches TRBD1 or TRBD2 (5 bases each). CDR3 length equals 15 residues. V lost 5 bases, J lost 2 bases, and 14 bases lay in between. In germline, CDR1 is MDHEN, CDR2 SYDVKM. As DNA, the CDR3 is TGTGCCAGCAGTCCTCCGGGACGGATCACAGATACGCAGTATTTT. Its translation is CASSPPGRITDTQYF.

The CDR3 here is CASSLPGTGGNTF. The CDR3 nucleotides are TGTGCCAGCAGTTTACCGGGGACAGGGGGCAACACCTTC. The gene calls are TRBV28 and TRBJ1-2; 12 bases agree with TRBD1. Germline CDR1 MDHEN, CDR2 SYDVKM. With V trimmed by 2 bases and J by 12 bases, 4 bases remained unmatched. The CDR3 runs to 13 residues.

This chain uses TRBV19 with TRBJ1-5, with D maybe TRBD1 (5 bases). The V end was cut by 6 bases, the J end by 9 bases, with 15 bases between. The CDR3 spans 13 residues. CDR1 and CDR2 from the germline V gene are LNHDA and SQIVND (reference sequence). The CDR3 DNA follows: TGTGCCAGTAGCCAGGACACCAGTTTGCCCCAGCATTTT. Translated: CASSQDTSLPQHF.

This chain links TRBV2 with TRBJ2-1; D is unclear. The V gene's germline CDR1 is SNHLY and CDR2 FYNNEI. V lost 4 bases to trimming and J lost 9 bases, with 10 bases between them. The CDR3 sequence is 12 residues long. Written as DNA, the CDR3 is TGTGCCAGCAGTGCTCTAGAGAGTGAGCAGTTCTTC. Translated, it gives CASSALESEQFF.

J is TRBJ2-6 and V is TRBV10-3; 9 bases align to TRBD2. Per germline, CDR1 ENHRY and CDR2 SYGVKD. V lost 2 bases and J lost 1; bases outside the gene matches: 12. This CDR3 comprises 20 residues. CDR3 bases: TGTGCCATCAGTGAGCCCCTAGGACTAGCGAGGGGGTCTGGGGCCAACGTCCTGACTTTC. It codes for CAISEPLGLARGSGANVLTF.

V gene TRBV6-1 combines with J gene TRBJ2-1; D is unclear. The CDR3 is 11 residues long. Germline V CDR1 and CDR2: MNHNS, SASEGT. The CDR3 loop is CAVRTYNEQFF. Here the CDR3 DNA reads TGTGCTGTTCGGACCTACAATGAGCAGTTCTTC.